This T cell receptor beta chain is from a study of shared clonotypes between healthy human individuals. Study in general: Researchers assigned three CD4 naive, three CD4 memory, two CD8 naive and one CD8 memory plate to each donor.

Germline V gene lookup returns CDR1 MDHEN and CDR2 SYDVKM. This CDR3 has 13 residues. The V end lost 6 bases, the J end lost 1 base, and 9 bases lay between the germline ends. Every one of the donors was a Caucasian adult that lived in Nashville, Tennessee. Regarding the study as a whole: Clonotypes which were not shared had lower generation probabilities than clonotypes that all four donors shared. An anticipated effect of sequencing depth on clonotype sharing among donors was recognized.

Method: immunoSEQ multiplex PCR; TCRdb's copy keeps in-frame clones and lacks some. Here the sample spans some 580,000 clones, around 97% being singletons. Comment on this clone: Its antigen remains unknown.

This TCR was sampled from a woman younger than 45 in good health. Sequences were obtained from naive CD4+ T cells sorted from blood. Regarding subset: CD45RA+ positively selected. The genes are TRBV28 and TRBJ1-2; possible D gene TRBD1, 5 bases. The CDR3 sequence: CASRQEINYGYTF. As DNA, the CDR3 is TGTGCCAGCAGACAGGAAATTAACTATGGCTACACCTTC.